Sequencing of this T cell receptor beta chain was carried out in a study of blood T cell repertoires in COVID-19 (dated by TCRdb to 2020 to 2022). In the study overall: Samples from collaborators originated in the United States, Italy and Spain and spanned both the acute and convalescent phases of COVID-19. The prospective study material was composed of cDNA or gDNA derived from T cells, B-cell-depleted T cells, or PBMCs. The dataset comprised deeply sampled blood TCRbeta repertoires from subjects exposed to, actively infected with, or recovered from COVID-19. A freely available public database, intended as a resource for researchers studying the immune response to SARS-CoV-2, is where the repertoires were released. Samples came from the ongoing ImmuneRACE study (first 160 participants) plus 1,254 subjects from 6 global collaborators. Nearly every sample came with metadata listing a de-identified subject ID, COVID-19 status, age in years and sex. HLA class I and class II types, where available, came from metadata supplied by the sample provider rather than from assay-based typing.

For this clone: The antigen it binds to is not known. No much larger clone exists at a distance of one base, and base qualities are not known.

TCRbeta CDR3 regions were amplified from genomic DNA by means of the immunoSEQ Assay, a bias-controlled multiplex PCR. In the original analysis: Within the assay, amplification of reference gene primers was used to estimate how many nucleated cells each sample contained. Sequence reads were collapsed and filtered to measure the absolute abundance of every unique TCRbeta CDR3 rearrangement. For each sample, productive Simpson clonality was calculated as the square root of Simpson's diversity index across productive rearrangements. Drawn from immuneACCESS, this table holds only the in-frame rearrangements with V and J called that TCRdb kept. Clones are partly lost; checked studies trace under half to an unresolved V gene and leave the rest unexplained. Clonal size and the V and J genes are those of that table, whereas D and trimming came from the DNA. In all, the sample holds about 330,000 clones, and about 92% of those were seen once. The top ten clones comprise around a sixth of the sample.

Here is what the overall study found, with its caveats: The quantity of clinical and demographic metadata differed by source and by participant and was supplied without curation.

Enrolling through a virtual design, the prospective study's participants ranged in age from about 18 to 89 years and lived across approximately 25 United States geographic areas. To assign participants to cohorts, the prospective study relied on clinical history that participants themselves reported in a screening survey and a study questionnaire. For ImmuneRACE Cohort 3, a participant was defined as recovered based on two consecutive negative NP/OP PCR tests, clearance by a healthcare professional, or resolution of symptoms. In the prospective study, mobile phlebotomists collected whole blood, serum and a nasopharyngeal or oropharyngeal swab from each participant. Over a roughly 2-month period, participants in the prospective study had the option of providing additional blood draws and questionnaires. Blood samples from the prospective study were shipped frozen or at room temperature prior to DNA extraction.

Sample: PBMCs or T cells enriched from blood (not recorded which). This TCR derives from a woman aged 30 to 39 who had recovered from COVID-19.

DNA sequence: TGCGCCAGCAGCCCACTTGGGACTACAAACGTCTACAATGAGCAGTTCTTC. Its protein product is CASSPLGTTNVYNEQFF. This receptor chain uses TRBV4-1 and TRBJ2-1, with 7 middle bases fitting TRBD2. The CDR3, cysteine through phenylalanine, is 17 amino acids long. The only DNA kept is the CDR3, 51 bases in frame from the first base. Trimming takes 4 bases off V and 3 bases off J; junction bases not matched to a gene: 12. Via the germline V gene, CDR1 is MGHRA and CDR2 YSYEKL.